The 2 T cell receptor beta chains below all came from one sample that was sequenced in a study of neurological immune-mediated disorders. Time point here: longitudinal time-point 2. TCRdb re-analysed the 5' RACE reads in MiXCR, keeping a single row per CDR3 protein. The repertoire includes over 55,000 distinct CDR3 sequences, more than 7.5% of them detected once, and about 12% sits in the top ten. The specimen sequenced was PBMCs. These receptors all stem from a man aged 25 to 40 in good health.

This clonotype was detected ten times or more. The chain recombines TRBV20-1 with TRBJ1-1; 9 bases are shared with TRBD1. The CDR3 loop spans 15 amino acids. V gave up 0 bases and J gave up 4 bases; unmatched junction bases: 6. The germline V gene has CDR1 DFQATT and CDR2 SNEGSKA (reference sequence). CDR3: CSARDGDREFTEAFF. The CDR3 DNA reads TGCAGTGCTAGAGATGGGGACAGGGAATTCACTGAAGCTTTCTTT.

This clonotype was counted many times. This chain connects TRBV27 to TRBJ2-1, with 12 bases matching TRBD2. The CDR3 extends over 16 amino acids. Germline-derived CDR1 and CDR2 are MNHEY and SMNVEV (reference sequence). J was trimmed by 2 bases and V by 3 bases; bases with no gene match: 2. CDR3 nucleotide sequence: TGTGCCAGCAGTTTGCTAGCGGGAGGGCCCTACAATGAGCAGTTCTTC. Translating gives CASSLLAGGPYNEQFF.